This T cell receptor beta chain is from a study of blood T cell repertoires in COVID-19. Turning to the study itself: Both acute and convalescent COVID-19 samples were obtained from the United States, Italy and Spain. The cDNA or gDNA used as material had been derived from T cells, B-cell-depleted T cells, or PBMCs.

This clone was recorded a few times. Authors' methods: Amplification from reference gene primers served as the basis for estimated nucleated cell counts. Method: immunoSEQ multiplex PCR; TCRdb's copy keeps in-frame clones and lacks some. V, J and clone size reflect that table, while D and trimming were determined from the DNA. Here the sample spans 30,000 to 40,000 clones, over 80% being singletons. The germline V gene encodes CDR1 SGHNT and CDR2 YYREEE (reference sequence). The CDR3 runs 15 residues. V lost 3 bases to trimming and J lost 2 bases; unmatched junction nucleotides: 5. This sequence originates from a man aged 60 to 75 with active COVID-19. The genes are TRBV5-4 and TRBJ2-3, with 8 nucleotides matching TRBD2. The sample comprised peripheral blood. CDR3 amino acids: CASSSGLANTDTQYF. CDR3 DNA: TGTGCCAGCAGCTCCGGACTAGCCAACACAGATACGCAGTATTTT.